Shown below are 14 T cell receptor beta chains from a single sample sequenced in a study of neurological immune-mediated disorders. TCRdb reanalysed the 5' RACE reads using MiXCR and keeps one entry per CDR3 protein. The sample records about 71,000 distinct CDR3 sequences, roughly 4.3% being singletons. Material: PBMCs. These TCRs come from a man aged 25-40 years with multiple sclerosis.

The chain is built from TRBV20-1 and TRBJ2-1; 9 bases are a match to TRBD2. Looked up from germline, CDR1 is DFQATT and CDR2 is SNEGSKA (reference sequence). The CDR3 length is 14 residues. With 5 bases clipped from V and 4 bases from J, the junction kept 6 bases outside the gene matches. CDR3 DNA: TGCAGTGCTGCCCTAGCGGGGCCTTACAATGAGCAGTTCTTC. Translating gives CSAALAGPYNEQFF.

This clonotype was seen more than once but under ten times. The chain couples TRBV5-5 to TRBJ1-2; 9 bases agree with TRBD1. The CDR3 has 15 residues. CDR1 is SGHKS, CDR2 YYEKEE, per germline (reference sequence). V was pared by 0 bases and J by 11 bases, with 11 bases of the junction left unmatched. CDR3 nucleotides: TGTGCCAGCAGCTTGGTCGGGACAGGGCTCGTCGGGTACACCTTC. Its translation: CASSLVGTGLVGYTF.

This clonotype was detected ten times or more. The chain links TRBV5-1 to TRBJ1-1; tentatively, D is TRBD1 (5 bases). V gave up 4 bases and J gave up 1 base, with 14 bases separating them. Germline V gene data show CDR1 as SGHRS and CDR2 as YFSETQ. The CDR3 runs to 15 residues. CDR3 bases: TGCGCCAGCAGCATGGCCGGGACGGCGAACACTGAAGCTTTCTTT. Residues: CASSMAGTANTEAFF.

This chain connects TRBV29-1 to TRBJ2-3; 11 positions agree with TRBD2. This CDR3 contains 16 residues. The junction had 11 bases not matched to a gene; V was cut back by 4 bases and J by 5 bases. Germline lookup yields CDR1 SQVTM and CDR2 ANQGSEA. CDR3 loop: CSVVGLAGGRGDTQYF. The CDR3 nucleotides read TGCAGCGTTGTAGGGCTAGCGGGGGGAAGAGGAGATACGCAGTATTTT.

On this clonotype: At one boundary the junction diverges from the germline segment, which might be a read error. The chain recombines TRBV27 with TRBJ1-5; possible D gene TRBD1, 5 bases. CDR1 is MNHEY, CDR2 SMNVEV, per germline (reference sequence). The CDR3 runs 14 residues. CDR3 in DNA: TGTGCCAGCAGTGTCGGTGGGGCCGCTCAGCCCCAGAATTTT. Translation: CASSVGGAAQPQNF.

This clonotype was detected many times. The chain is built from TRBV11-2 and TRBJ2-7, with D tentatively TRBD1 (6 bases). Per germline, CDR1 SGHAT and CDR2 FQNNGV. V lost 3 bases, J lost 0 bases, and 6 bases lay in between. This CDR3 has 13 amino acids. The DNA for the CDR3 is TGTGCCAGCAGCTTGGACAGCTCCTACGAGCAGTACTTC. Translation gives CASSLDSSYEQYF.

This clonotype was seen at least ten times. This sequence joins TRBV29-1 and TRBJ2-3; tentatively, D is TRBD2 (5 bases). The CDR3 has 13 amino acids. Per the germline V gene, CDR1 is SQVTM and CDR2 is ANQGSEA. V was pared by 8 bases and J by 3 bases, with 15 bases between. The CDR3 loop reads CSSLRTLTDTQYF. The CDR3 DNA is TGCAGCTCACTGAGGACTCTTACAGATACGCAGTATTTT.

This clonotype was seen repeatedly, ten times or more. The V call is TRBV5-1, the J call TRBJ1-1; D uncertain. The germline CDR1 and CDR2 sequences are SGHRS and YFSETQ. Trimming stripped 4 bases from V and 5 bases from J, with 15 bases between. The length of the CDR3 is 14 residues. CDR3: CASSPHDGRTEAFF. As DNA, the CDR3 is TGCGCCAGCAGCCCTCACGACGGGAGGACTGAAGCTTTCTTT.

The chain carries TRBV21-1 and TRBJ1-1. TRBV21-1 is described as a pseudogene. The CDR3 covers 15 residues. The CDR3 nucleotides read TGTGCCAGCAGCAAAAGGAGGGACGGGAACACTGAAGCTTTCTTT. Translated, it gives CASSKRRDGNTEAFF.

This clonotype appeared many times. This chain joins TRBV29-1 and TRBJ2-7; 9 bases fit TRBD1. V lost 4 bases, J lost 6 bases, and 10 bases stayed unmatched. Germline V lookup: CDR1 SQVTM, CDR2 ANQGSEA. The CDR3 runs to 14 residues. The CDR3: CSVATGGEGSEQYV. CDR3 DNA sequence: TGCAGCGTTGCGACAGGGGGAGAAGGGAGCGAGCAGTACGTC.

This clonotype was found many times. The chain has TRBV10-3 and TRBJ1-2; D is unclear. CDR1 is ENHRY and CDR2 is SYGVKD in the germline V gene. CDR3 length equals 14 residues. V was cut by 6 bases and J by 3 bases, with 14 bases left in between. CDR3 amino acids: CAISPWTLHYGYTF. The CDR3 nucleotides read TGTGCCATCAGCCCTTGGACCCTCCACTATGGCTACACCTTC.

This clonotype was detected many times. V is TRBV5-1 and J is TRBJ1-6; D call uncertain. Germline CDR1 and CDR2: SGHRS and YFSETQ. The CDR3 is 14 residues long. The V gene lost 1 base and the J gene lost 6 bases, with 8 bases spanning the gap. CDR3 sequence: CASSLSTANSPLHF. The CDR3 bases are TGCGCCAGCAGCTTGTCGACGGCTAATTCACCCCTCCACTTT.

The sample holds many counts of this clonotype. The rearrangement links TRBV3-1 to TRBJ1-2; D possibly corresponds to TRBD1 (6 bases). Trimming pared 0 bases from V and 6 bases from J, leaving 11 bases between. This CDR3 comprises 14 residues. Germline CDR1 is LGHDT and CDR2 is YNNKEL (reference sequence). The CDR3 nucleotides read TGTGCCAGCAGCCAAGATCAGAGGGGGAATGGCTACACCTTC. It is translated as CASSQDQRGNGYTF.

This clonotype was seen repeatedly, ten times or more. This chain links TRBV20-1 with TRBJ2-7; maybe TRBD2 (6 bases). This CDR3 comprises 16 residues. The germline V and J ends were trimmed by 5 bases and 2 bases, with 22 bases remaining between them. Germline values: CDR1 DFQATT, CDR2 SNEGSKA (reference sequence). The CDR3 bases are TGCAGTGCTCCCTTGCTGGGGGACTTAAACCCCTACGAGCAGTACTTC. Translated: CSAPLLGDLNPYEQYF.